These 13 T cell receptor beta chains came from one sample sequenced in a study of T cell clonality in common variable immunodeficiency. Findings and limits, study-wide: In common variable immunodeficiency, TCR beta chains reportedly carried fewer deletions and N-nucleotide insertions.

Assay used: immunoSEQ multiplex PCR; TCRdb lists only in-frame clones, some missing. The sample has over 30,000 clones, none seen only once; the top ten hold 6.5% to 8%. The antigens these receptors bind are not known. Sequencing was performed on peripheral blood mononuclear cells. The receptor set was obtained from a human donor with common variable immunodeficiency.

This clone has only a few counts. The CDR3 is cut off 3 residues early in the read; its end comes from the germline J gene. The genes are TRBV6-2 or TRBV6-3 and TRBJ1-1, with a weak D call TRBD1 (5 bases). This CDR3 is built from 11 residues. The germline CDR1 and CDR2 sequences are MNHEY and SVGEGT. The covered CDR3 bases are TGTGCCAGCAGTCAGGGCTCCGAA. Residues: CASSQGSE. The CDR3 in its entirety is CASSQGSEAFF.

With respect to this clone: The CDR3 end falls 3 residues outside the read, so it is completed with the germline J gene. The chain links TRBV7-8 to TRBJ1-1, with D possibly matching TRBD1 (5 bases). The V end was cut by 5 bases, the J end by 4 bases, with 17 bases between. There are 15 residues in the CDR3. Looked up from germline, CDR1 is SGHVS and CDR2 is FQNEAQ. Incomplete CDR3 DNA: TGTGCCAGCAGCCGGACGCCAGGGAAGGGCACTGAA. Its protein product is CASSRTPGKGTE. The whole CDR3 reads CASSRTPGKGTEAFF.

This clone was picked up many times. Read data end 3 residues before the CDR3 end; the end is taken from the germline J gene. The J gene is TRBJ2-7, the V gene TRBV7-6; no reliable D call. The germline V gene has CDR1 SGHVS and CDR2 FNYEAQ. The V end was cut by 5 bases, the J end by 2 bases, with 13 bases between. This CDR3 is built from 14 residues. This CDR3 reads CASSLKPDTYEQYF. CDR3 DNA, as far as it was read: TGTGCCAGCAGCCTAAAACCAGACACCTACGAG.

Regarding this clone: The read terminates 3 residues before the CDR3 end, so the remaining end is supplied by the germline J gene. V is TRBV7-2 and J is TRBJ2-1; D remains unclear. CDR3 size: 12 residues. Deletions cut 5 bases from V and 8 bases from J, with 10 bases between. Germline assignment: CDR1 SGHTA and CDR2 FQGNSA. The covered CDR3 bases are TGTGCCAGCAGCCTGTCCTCGGATGAG. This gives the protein CASSLSSDE. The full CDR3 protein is CASSLSSDEQFF.

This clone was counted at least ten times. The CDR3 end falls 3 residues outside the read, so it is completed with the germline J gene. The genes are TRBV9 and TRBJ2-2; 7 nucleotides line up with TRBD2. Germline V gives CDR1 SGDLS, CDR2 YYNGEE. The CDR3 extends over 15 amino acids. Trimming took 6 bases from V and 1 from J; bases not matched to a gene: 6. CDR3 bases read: TGTGCCAGCACAGCTAGCGGAATGAACACCGGGGAG. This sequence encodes CASTASGMNTGE. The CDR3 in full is CASTASGMNTGELFF.

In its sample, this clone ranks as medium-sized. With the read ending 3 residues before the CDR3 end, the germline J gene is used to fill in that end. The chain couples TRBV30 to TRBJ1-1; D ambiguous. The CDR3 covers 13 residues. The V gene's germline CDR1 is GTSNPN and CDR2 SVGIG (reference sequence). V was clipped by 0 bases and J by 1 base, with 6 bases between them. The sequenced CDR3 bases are TGTGCCTGGAGTGTAAACAGGAACACTGAA. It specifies CAWSVNRNTE. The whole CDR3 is CAWSVNRNTEAFF.

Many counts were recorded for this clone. The CDR3 sequence: CASSSGLAGGPSNEQFF. Incomplete CDR3 DNA: TGTGCCAGCAGCTCGGGACTAGCGGGAGGCCCTTCCAATGAG. The V gene is TRBV7-8, the J gene TRBJ2-1, with 15 bases matching TRBD2. Sequencing ends 3 residues short of the CDR3 end; the germline J gene provides the rest. The V segment lost 4 bases and the J segment 6 bases; nucleotides outside the gene matches: 7. This CDR3 has 17 residues. Germline loops: CDR1 SGHVS, CDR2 FQNEAQ.

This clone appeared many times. Incomplete CDR3 DNA: TGTGCCAGCTCACCACGGACGTTAGGGGCTAGCGGGAGGAAAAGCTCCTACAATGAG. Translation: CASSPRTLGASGRKSSYNE. The whole CDR3 reads CASSPRTLGASGRKSSYNEQFF. The chain carries TRBV18 and TRBJ2-1; 11 bases agree with TRBD2. Sequencing ends 3 residues short of the CDR3 end; the germline J gene provides the rest. The CDR3 loop spans 22 amino acids. The germline V gene encodes CDR1 KGHSH and CDR2 LQKENI. Germline trimming cut 1 base from V and 0 bases from J; bases unmatched to any gene: 17.

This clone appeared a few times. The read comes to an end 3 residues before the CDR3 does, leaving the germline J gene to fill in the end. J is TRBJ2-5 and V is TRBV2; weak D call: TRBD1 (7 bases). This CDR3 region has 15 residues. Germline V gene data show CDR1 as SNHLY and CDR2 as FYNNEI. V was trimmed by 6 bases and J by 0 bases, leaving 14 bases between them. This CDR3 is CASRAGQRHQETQYF. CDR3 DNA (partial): TGTGCCAGCAGGGCGGGACAGAGACACCAAGAGACC.

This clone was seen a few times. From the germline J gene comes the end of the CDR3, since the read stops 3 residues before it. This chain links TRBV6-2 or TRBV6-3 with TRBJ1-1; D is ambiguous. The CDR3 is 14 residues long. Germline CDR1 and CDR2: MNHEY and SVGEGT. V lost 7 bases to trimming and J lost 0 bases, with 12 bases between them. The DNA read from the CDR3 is TGTGCCAGCACCTTACGAGGTTTGAACACTGAA. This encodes CASTLRGLNTE. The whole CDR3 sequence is CASTLRGLNTEAFF.

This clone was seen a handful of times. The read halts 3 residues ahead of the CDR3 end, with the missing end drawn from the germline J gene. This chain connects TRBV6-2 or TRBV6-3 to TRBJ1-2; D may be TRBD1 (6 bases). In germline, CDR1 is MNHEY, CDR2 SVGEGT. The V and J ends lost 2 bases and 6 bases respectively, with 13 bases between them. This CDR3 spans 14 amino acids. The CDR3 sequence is CASSYAGANHGYTF. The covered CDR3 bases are TGTGCCAGCAGTTACGCGGGGGCGAACCATGGC.

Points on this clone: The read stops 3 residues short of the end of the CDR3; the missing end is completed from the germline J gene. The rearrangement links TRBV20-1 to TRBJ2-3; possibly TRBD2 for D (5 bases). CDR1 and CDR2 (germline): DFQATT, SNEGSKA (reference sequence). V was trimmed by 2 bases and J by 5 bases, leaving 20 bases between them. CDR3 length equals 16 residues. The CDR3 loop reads CSARPPGIPRGDTQYF. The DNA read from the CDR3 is TGCAGTGCTAGACCTCCGGGCATACCACGGGGAGATACG.

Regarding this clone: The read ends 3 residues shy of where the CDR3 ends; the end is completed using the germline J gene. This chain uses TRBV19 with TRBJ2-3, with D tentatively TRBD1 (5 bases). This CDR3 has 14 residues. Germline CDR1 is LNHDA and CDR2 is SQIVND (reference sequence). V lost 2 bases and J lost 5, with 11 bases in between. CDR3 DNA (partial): TGTGCCAGTAGTATACGACAGCTAGGAGATACG. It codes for CASSIRQLGDT. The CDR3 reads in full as CASSIRQLGDTQYF.